This T cell receptor beta chain was sequenced during a study of T cell changes during pregnancy in multiple sclerosis. TCRdb keeps only in-frame clones here, not all; method: immunoSEQ multiplex PCR. Of about 49,000 clones in the sample, around 94% were seen once. The CDR3 contains 15 residues. Germline lookup yields CDR1 LNHDA and CDR2 SQIVND (reference sequence). V gave up 3 bases and J gave up 8 bases; unmatched junction bases: 9. This receptor was identified in a female donor in good health, enrolled as a control in a pregnancy study. The chain couples TRBV19 to TRBJ1-4; the match to TRBD1 covers 7 bases. The material was CD4+ T cells from peripheral blood mononuclear cells, obtained in the second trimester of pregnancy. DNA of the CDR3: TGTGCCAGTAGTATCGACGGTACAGGGGAGGAAAAACTGTTTTTT. It is translated as CASSIDGTGEEKLFF.